The present entry profiles one T cell receptor beta chain with its context. This CDR3 has 16 residues. The V gene's germline CDR1 is SGHNT and CDR2 YYREEE (reference sequence). J gave up 0 bases and V 4 bases, and 6 bases lay outside the gene matches. The data originate from a study of blood T cell repertoires in COVID-19. As for the study in general: Donors in the United States, Italy and Spain gave samples during acute or convalescent COVID-19.

TCRdb's copy holds only in-frame clones and misses some; the assay was immunoSEQ multiplex PCR. Of 200,000 to 250,000 clones listed, approximately 82% are singletons. The TCR comes from a woman older than 75 with acute or convalescent COVID-19. The sample comprised peripheral blood. V usage is TRBV5-4 and J usage is TRBJ2-4, with 8 nucleotides matching TRBD1. The CDR3 nucleotides are TGTGCCAGCAGCAGGACAGGGAAATTAGCCAAAAACATTCAGTACTTC. As protein: CASSRTGKLAKNIQYF.